The clone carrying this T cell receptor beta chain came up many times. This sample was taken from a study of blood T cell repertoires in COVID-19. Profiled with immunoSEQ multiplex PCR; TCRdb holds only in-frame clones, not every one. Seen here are 150,000 to 200,000 clones, around 73% observed once, and the top ten hold 15% to 20%. The TCR sequence derives from a woman aged 45-65 years who had recovered from COVID-19. Sequencing used PBMCs or T cells enriched from blood (not recorded which).

In DNA, the CDR3 is TGTGCCAGCAGTGAAGGGACAGGCCTTAGCTACGAGCAGTACTTC. Translation gives CASSEGTGLSYEQYF. V gene TRBV2 combines with J gene TRBJ2-7; TRBD1 aligns across 7 bases. Germline CDR1 reads SNHLY; CDR2 reads FYNNEI. V was pared by 1 base and J by 3 bases, with 6 bases of the junction left unmatched. The CDR3 loop spans 15 amino acids.